This entry lists 3 T cell receptor beta chains sequenced from one sample in a study of blood T cell repertoires in COVID-19. Sequencing used immunoSEQ multiplex PCR; TCRdb keeps in-frame clones, though not all of them. Among some 160,000 clones, approximately 79% were seen once, and the ten largest hold over 8.5%. Sequences were obtained from peripheral blood. All receptors derive from a man aged 45-65 years with active or convalescent COVID-19.

The V and J genes are TRBV4-1 and TRBJ1-2; the match to TRBD1 covers 12 bases. V was pared by 0 bases and J by 8 bases, with 13 bases of the junction left unmatched. Germline-derived CDR1 and CDR2 are MGHRA and YSYEKL. There are 18 residues in the CDR3. CDR3: CASSQDPGQGAAEKGYTF. The DNA for the CDR3 is TGCGCCAGCAGCCAAGATCCGGGACAGGGGGCGGCCGAGAAGGGCTACACCTTC.

The chain combines TRBV2 with TRBJ2-2; TRBD1 matches at 7 bases. Germline V gene sequence: CDR1 SNHLY, CDR2 FYNNEI. The J segment lost 4 bases and the V segment lost 9 bases, leaving 2 bases of the junction unmatched. The CDR3 spans 12 residues. CDR3 sequence reads: CARQGSTGELFF. The CDR3 nucleotides are TGTGCCAGACAGGGGAGCACCGGGGAGCTGTTTTTT.

The genes are TRBV6-5 and TRBJ1-6, with TRBD1 identical over 7 bases. The ends lost 6 bases at V and 7 bases at J; junction bases unmatched: 9. Germline CDR1 is MNHEY and CDR2 is SVGAGI. The CDR3 contains 15 residues. The CDR3 region is CASSRTRGENSPLHF. DNA for the CDR3: TGTGCCAGCAGCCGTACCAGGGGGGAAAATTCACCCCTCCACTTT.